Following are 17 T cell receptor beta chains from one sample sequenced in a study of CD4 T cells in relation to SARS-CoV-2 and coronaviruses. The unexposed donors gave CD4+ T cells in about 2011-2018, prior to COVID-19. CD4+ T cells were isolated from the cells after about ten days of culture. The repertoire was sequenced with immunoSEQ multiplex PCR; TCRdb's copy has only in-frame clones and lacks some. The sample lists 9,500 to 12,000 clones; approximately 74% were seen once. Their antigens are not known. The sequenced sample was CD4+ T cells from PBMCs, cultured in vitro. The receptors were gathered from a human donor in good health.

This clone was seen a single time. The genes are TRBV6-2 or TRBV6-3 and TRBJ2-1; 10 nucleotides align to TRBD2. Germline CDR1 and CDR2: MNHEY and SVGEGT. This CDR3 is built from 16 residues. V trimming: 2 bases; J trimming: 4 bases; junction bases outside the gene matches: 5. CDR3 protein: CASSYAGLAAYNEQFF. CDR3 nucleotide sequence: TGTGCCAGCAGTTACGCTGGACTAGCGGCTTACAATGAGCAGTTCTTC.

The chain recombines TRBV6-1 with TRBJ2-3; D is undetermined. This CDR3 is built from 15 residues. Germline loops: CDR1 MNHNS, CDR2 SASEGT. V was trimmed by 2 bases and J by 6 bases, leaving 15 bases between them. In DNA, the CDR3 is TGTGCCAGCAGTGAAAATAATCGGGTCGGGGATACGCAGTATTTT. Translation gives CASSENNRVGDTQYF.

This chain links TRBV7-7 with TRBJ2-3; maybe TRBD2 (5 bases). Per the germline V gene, CDR1 is SSHAT and CDR2 is FNYEAQ (reference sequence). CDR3 size: 13 residues. The germline V and J ends were trimmed by 0 bases and 4 bases, with 5 bases remaining between them. CDR3 DNA: TGTGCCAGCAGCTTAGCGGAGGCAGATACGCAGTATTTT. Translated: CASSLAEADTQYF.

This clone was seen more than once but under ten times. The V and J genes are TRBV10-1 and TRBJ2-7; 10 nucleotides match TRBD2. This CDR3 region has 15 residues. V dropped 2 bases and J dropped 6; count of bases not matched to a gene: 7. Germline CDR1 reads WNHNN; CDR2 reads SYGVQD (reference sequence). CDR3 in amino acids: CASSESGGGFGEQYF. CDR3 in DNA: TGCGCCAGCAGTGAGAGCGGGGGGGGATTCGGCGAGCAGTACTTC.

The count of this clone is one. The rearrangement uses TRBV2 and TRBJ1-1; D is perhaps TRBD1 (6 bases). CDR1 is SNHLY and CDR2 is FYNNEI in the germline V gene. CDR3 length: 14 residues. V was trimmed by 7 bases and J by 0 bases, leaving 12 bases between them. The CDR3: CASTTGLMNTEAFF. The CDR3 DNA sequence: TGTGCCAGCACGACAGGCTTAATGAACACTGAAGCTTTCTTT.

The chain is built from TRBV11-2 and TRBJ2-7, with D possibly matching TRBD2 (6 bases). This CDR3 comprises 13 residues. Deletions cut 5 bases from V and 5 bases from J, with 13 bases between. The V gene's germline CDR1 is SGHAT and CDR2 FQNNGV. The CDR3 nucleotides read TGTGCCAGCAGCCCAACTAGCTTCAACGAGCAGTACTTC. Protein sequence: CASSPTSFNEQYF.

The V gene is TRBV18, the J gene TRBJ2-7; 7 bases fit TRBD2. In germline, CDR1 is KGHSH, CDR2 LQKENI. V shed 6 bases, J shed 2 bases, and the junction held 10 bases outside the gene matches. The CDR3 extends over 15 amino acids. The DNA for the CDR3 is TGTGCCAGCTCGGCCTGGGCGGGAGAACCCTACGAGCAGTACTTC. This translates into CASSAWAGEPYEQYF.

The chain is built from TRBV7-3 and TRBJ2-2; D unclear. The germline CDR1 and CDR2 sequences are SGHTA and FQGTGA. V was shortened by 5 bases and J by 5 bases, with 12 bases between the two germline ends. The CDR3 length is 14 residues. CDR3 DNA sequence: TGTGCCAGCAGCCCATCCGCTTATACCGGGGAGCTGTTTTTT. Its translation: CASSPSAYTGELFF. Full variable domain (remainder filled in from reference TRBV7-3 and TRBJ2-2): GAGVSQTPSNKVTEKGKYVELRCDPISGHTALYWYRQSLGQGPEFLIYFQGTGAADDSGLPNDRFFAVRPEGSVSTLKIQRTERGDSAVYLCASSPSAYTGELFFGEGSRLTVL.

The chain recombines TRBV28 with TRBJ1-5; D is uncertain. Trimming removed 2 bases at V and 2 bases at J, with 13 bases between. Looked up from germline, CDR1 is MDHEN and CDR2 is SYDVKM. CDR3 length: 16 residues. Here the CDR3 reads CASSLNPSGGNQPQHF. CDR3 sequence (DNA): TGTGCCAGCAGTTTAAACCCTTCTGGAGGCAATCAGCCCCAGCATTTT.

The rearrangement uses TRBV21-1 and TRBJ1-4; TRBD1 reflects the table's D call only, with no check against the DNA. TRBV21-1 is assigned pseudogene status. The CDR3 contains 18 residues. This CDR3 reads CASSTGTGTGEGDEKLFF. In DNA, the CDR3 is TGTGCCAGCAGCACGGGTACCGGGACAGGAGAAGGGGATGAAAAACTGTTTTTT.

The rearrangement links TRBV11-1 to TRBJ2-7; 8 bases map to TRBD2. The CDR3 consists of 14 residues. Germline CDR1 SGHAT, CDR2 FQDESV (reference sequence). V was clipped by 3 bases and J by 0 bases; unmatched bases: 1. The CDR3 nucleotides are TGTGCCAGCAGCTTTACTAGCGGCTCCTACGAGCAGTACTTC. This gives the protein CASSFTSGSYEQYF.

The chain combines TRBV6-1 with TRBJ1-2; D gene uncertain. Germline values: CDR1 MNHNS, CDR2 SASEGT. Trimming shortened V by 2 bases and J by 6 bases, and 13 bases separated the two germline ends. This CDR3 spans 14 amino acids. In nucleotides, the CDR3 is TGTGCCAGCAGTGAAATGAGGAGACCTGATGGCTACACCTTC. It codes for CASSEMRRPDGYTF.

The V gene is TRBV6-2 or TRBV6-3, the J gene TRBJ2-7; the match to TRBD2 covers 10 bases. CDR1 is MNHEY, CDR2 SVGEGT, per germline. V was clipped by 4 bases and J by 7 bases; unmatched bases: 7. This CDR3 spans 14 amino acids. As DNA, the CDR3 is TGTGCCAGCAGTTCTAGCGGGAGCATTGATGAGCAGTACTTC. Its translation is CASSSSGSIDEQYF.

The gene calls are TRBV5-4 and TRBJ2-2; 12 positions match TRBD2. The germline V gene has CDR1 SGHNT and CDR2 YYREEE (reference sequence). This CDR3 region has 16 residues. With 1 base clipped from V and 5 bases from J, the junction kept 3 bases outside the gene matches. The DNA for the CDR3 is TGTGCCAGCAGCTTGCCTAGCGGGGGGGGGACCGGGGAGCTGTTTTTT. Translation: CASSLPSGGGTGELFF.

The rearrangement uses TRBV2 and TRBJ1-6; D not certain. Trimming removed 2 bases from V and 7 bases from J, with 12 bases in between. Germline CDR1 and CDR2: SNHLY and FYNNEI. The CDR3 consists of 15 residues. The CDR3 sequence is CASSESRQGNSPLHF. CDR3 coding DNA: TGTGCCAGCAGTGAATCTAGACAAGGAAATTCACCCCTCCACTTT.

The genes are TRBV7-9 and TRBJ2-1; D may be TRBD1 (5 bases). Germline V gene data show CDR1 as SEHNR and CDR2 as FQNEAQ (reference sequence). Between the trimmed V and J ends, which lost 0 bases and 9 bases, there was a span of 9 bases. The CDR3 is made up of 13 amino acids. The CDR3 is CASSLAGVSEQFF. The CDR3 DNA is TGTGCCAGCAGCTTAGCAGGGGTTTCTGAGCAGTTCTTC.

The V call is TRBV9, the J call TRBJ2-7; 10 bases agree with TRBD2. The CDR3 contains 16 residues. V trimming: 3 bases; J trimming: 2 bases; junction bases outside the gene matches: 8. The germline CDR1 and CDR2 sequences are SGDLS and YYNGEE. The CDR3, as DNA: TGTGCCAGCAGCGCCACCCCAAGCGGGAGGGCCTACGAGCAGTACTTC. Translating gives CASSATPSGRAYEQYF.